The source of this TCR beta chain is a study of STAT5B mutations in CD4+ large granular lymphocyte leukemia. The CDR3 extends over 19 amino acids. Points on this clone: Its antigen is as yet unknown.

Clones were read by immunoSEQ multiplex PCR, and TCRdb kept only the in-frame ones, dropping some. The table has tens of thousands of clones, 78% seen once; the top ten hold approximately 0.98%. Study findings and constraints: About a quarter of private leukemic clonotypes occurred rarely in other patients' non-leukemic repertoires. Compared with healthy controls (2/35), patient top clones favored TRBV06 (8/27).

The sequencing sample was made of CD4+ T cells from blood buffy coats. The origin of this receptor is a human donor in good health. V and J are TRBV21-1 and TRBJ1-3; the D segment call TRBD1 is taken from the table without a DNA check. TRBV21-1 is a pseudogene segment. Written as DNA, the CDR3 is TGTGCCAGCCCAAGGGATGGGACAGGGCCTTTGAGGTATGGAAACACCATATATTTT. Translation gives CASPRDGTGPLRYGNTIYF.